This entry concerns a single T cell receptor (beta chain). These data belong to a study of blood T cell repertoires in COVID-19. Study-wide context: Among Cohort 3 donors, those recovered had two negative PCRs, clearance, or symptom resolution. The analysed material was cDNA or gDNA that came from T cells, B-cell-depleted T cells, or PBMCs.

Clinical histories supplied by participants themselves formed the basis of cohort assignment. V was pared by 2 bases and J by 5 bases, with 9 bases between. The CDR3 has 13 amino acids. The germline CDR1 and CDR2 sequences are MNHEY and SMNVEV (reference sequence). Profiling relied on immunoSEQ multiplex PCR, and the TCRdb table lists in-frame clones only, not all of them. Of a few hundred thousand clones listed, about 90% are singletons. Sequencing was carried out using PBMCs or T cells enriched from blood (not recorded which). The source is a man aged 35-49 years in a cohort exposed to, infected with or recovered from COVID-19 (not recorded which). The chain links TRBV27 to TRBJ2-5, with D possibly matching TRBD2 (5 bases). The CDR3 sequence is CASSLRSEETQYF. The CDR3 nucleotides read TGTGCCAGCAGTTTACGTAGCGAGGAGACCCAGTACTTC.